One sample yielded the 23 T cell receptor beta chains listed below, sequenced in a study of PD-1 blockade in mismatch repair-deficient tumors. Measured with immunoSEQ multiplex PCR; TCRdb has only the in-frame clones, and not every one. The table lists around 110,000 clones, about 80% of them singletons. Material: peripheral blood, obtained 60 weeks after starting pembrolizumab. The receptors derive from an adult with mismatch repair-deficient cancer.

This clone was seen only a few times. This chain joins TRBV2 and TRBJ2-2; D possibly matches TRBD1 or TRBD2 (5 bases each). Germline V gene lookup returns CDR1 SNHLY and CDR2 FYNNEI. The CDR3 runs to 15 residues. Trimming cost V 10 bases and J 4 bases, with 19 bases left between them. The CDR3 spells CATEGTGRRTGELFF. The DNA for the CDR3 is TGTGCCACAGAGGGGACGGGACGTCGCACCGGGGAGCTGTTTTTT.

The chain combines TRBV7-9 with TRBJ2-1, with D possibly TRBD1 on 5 matching bases. The V gene's germline CDR1 is SEHNR and CDR2 FQNEAQ (reference sequence). CDR3 size: 14 residues. The ends were cut back, 3 bases at V and 6 bases at J, with 12 bases in the middle. The CDR3 nucleotides are TGTGCCAGCAGCTTGGTCCAGGGTCGCAATGAGCAGTTCTTC. Translated, it gives CASSLVQGRNEQFF.

This chain joins TRBV11-2 and TRBJ2-7; D call uncertain. CDR1 and CDR2 (germline): SGHAT, FQNNGV. The CDR3 length is 13 residues. V gave up 2 bases and J gave up 5 bases, with 10 bases separating them. This CDR3 reads CASSLSGVNEQYF. The DNA of the CDR3 is TGTGCCAGCAGCTTAAGTGGGGTAAACGAGCAGTACTTC.

This chain links TRBV7-3 with TRBJ2-1; 13 nucleotides align to TRBD2. Germline V lookup: CDR1 SGHTA, CDR2 FQGTGA. CDR3 length: 15 amino acids. The ends lost 4 bases at V and 7 bases at J; junction bases unmatched: 4. The CDR3 is CASSSGLAGVNEQFF. The DNA of the CDR3 is TGTGCCAGCAGCTCCGGACTAGCGGGAGTTAATGAGCAGTTCTTC.

The rearrangement uses TRBV4-1 and TRBJ2-1, with 7 bases fitting TRBD1. Trimming removed 5 bases from V and 8 bases from J; junction bases left unmatched: 9. Germline assignment: CDR1 MGHRA and CDR2 YSYEKL. CDR3 size: 14 residues. CDR3 amino acids: CASSIKGAFDEQFF. The CDR3 nucleotides are TGCGCCAGCAGCATAAAGGGGGCATTTGATGAGCAGTTCTTC.

This clone occurred once. The chain uses TRBV5-1 and TRBJ2-7; 7 bases are shared with TRBD2. CDR3 size: 17 residues. CDR1 SGHRS and CDR2 YFSETQ come from the germline V gene. V shed 1 base and J 3 bases; nucleotides not matched to a gene: 13. CDR3 in amino acids: CASSLNLPGLPYYEQYF. The CDR3 DNA reads TGCGCCAGCAGCTTGAACCTTCCGGGACTACCCTACTACGAGCAGTACTTC. Variable domain in full (rest from reference TRBV5-1 and TRBJ2-7): KAGVTQTPRYLIKTRGQQVTLSCSPISGHRSVSWYQQTPGQGLQFLFEYFSETQRNKGNFPGRFSGRQFSNSRSEMNVSTLELGDSALYLCASSLNLPGLPYYEQYFGPGTRLTVT.

The chain couples TRBV7-2 to TRBJ2-3; 8 nucleotides line up with TRBD2. The CDR3 extends over 15 amino acids. Losses at the gene ends were 5 bases for V and 3 bases for J; bases not matched to a gene: 7. Germline-derived CDR1 and CDR2 are SGHTA and FQGNSA. CDR3 protein: CASSLRPGGTDTQYF. The DNA for the CDR3 is TGTGCCAGCAGCCTTAGACCGGGAGGGACAGATACGCAGTATTTT. Combining the CDR3 with reference TRBV7-2 and TRBJ2-3 gives the whole variable domain GAGVSQSPSNKVTEKGKDVELRCDPISGHTALYWYRQSLGQGLEFLIYFQGNSAPDKSGLPSDRFSAERTGGSVSTLTIQRTQQEDSAVYLCASSLRPGGTDTQYFGPGTRLTVL.

V is TRBV2 and J is TRBJ2-1; 11 positions agree with TRBD2. From germline, CDR1 is SNHLY and CDR2 FYNNEI. CDR3 length equals 15 residues. J lost 4 bases, V lost 1 base, and 0 bases had no gene match. The CDR3 protein is CASSEGLAGYNEQFF. The CDR3 region has the DNA TGTGCCAGCAGTGAAGGACTAGCGGGGTACAATGAGCAGTTCTTC. Drawing the rest from reference TRBV2 and TRBJ2-1, the complete variable domain is EPEVTQTPSHQVTQMGQEVILRCVPISNHLYFYWYRQILGQKVEFLVSFYNNEISEKSEIFDDQFSVERPDGSNFTLKIRSTKLEDSAMYFCASSEGLAGYNEQFFGPGTRLTVL.

The chain uses TRBV29-1 and TRBJ2-1; D could derive from TRBD1 or TRBD2 (6 bases each). Germline V gives CDR1 SQVTM, CDR2 ANQGSEA. V was trimmed by 1 base and J by 4 bases, leaving 14 bases between them. The CDR3 has 15 residues. The DNA of the CDR3 is TGCAGCGTTGAAGGGGGGGCGTTTGGATACAATGAGCAGTTCTTC. Translated, it gives CSVEGGAFGYNEQFF.

J is TRBJ2-7 and V is TRBV7-2; D may match TRBD1 or TRBD2 (6 bases each). CDR1 and CDR2 (germline): SGHTA, FQGNSA. Trimming took 5 bases from V and 6 from J, leaving 20 bases between them. The CDR3 runs 15 residues. The CDR3 DNA follows: TGTGCCAGCAGCCGGGGTAGGGGGGAAGGCGGCGAGCAGTACTTC. Protein product: CASSRGRGEGGEQYF.

This chain links TRBV29-1 with TRBJ1-3; TRBD1 might be the D (5 bases). V was shortened by 7 bases and J by 0 bases, with 10 bases between the two germline ends. Germline V gene lookup returns CDR1 SQVTM and CDR2 ANQGSEA. This CDR3 is 13 amino acids long. CDR3 region: CSAGHSSGNTIYF. The CDR3 coding sequence is TGCAGCGCTGGACATAGCTCTGGAAACACCATATATTTT.

About this clone itself: The same CDR3 is also encoded by other DNA sequences in this sample. The chain recombines TRBV5-1 with TRBJ2-1; D gene uncertain. Trimming cost V 0 bases and J 2 bases, with 6 bases left between them. Per the germline V gene, CDR1 is SGHRS and CDR2 is YFSETQ. The CDR3 runs to 14 residues. CDR3 amino acids: CASSLGGAYNEQFF. Written as DNA, the CDR3 is TGCGCCAGCAGCTTGGGTGGGGCCTACAATGAGCAGTTCTTC.

The rearrangement joins TRBV2 to TRBJ2-1; tentatively, D is TRBD2 (6 bases). The length of the CDR3 is 15 residues. V lost 7 bases, J lost 0 bases, and 13 bases lay in between. Germline CDR1 reads SNHLY; CDR2 reads FYNNEI. For the CDR3, the DNA is TGTGCCAGCACTCGGGACTCTTCCTCCTACAATGAGCAGTTCTTC. It specifies CASTRDSSSYNEQFF.

This clone was detected once. The chain joins TRBV10-3 to TRBJ2-1; 14 bases are shared with TRBD2. The CDR3 has 15 amino acids. V was clipped by 8 bases and J by 7 bases; unmatched bases: 7. Germline CDR1 reads ENHRY; CDR2 reads SYGVKD. The CDR3 bases are TGTGCCATCGCGGACGGGACTAGCGGGAGTAATGAGCAGTTCTTC. The encoded protein is CAIADGTSGSNEQFF.

This sequence joins TRBV5-1 and TRBJ1-1; unclear D gene. This CDR3 comprises 15 residues. V lost 2 bases and J 3 bases, leaving 14 bases between the germline ends. CDR1 and CDR2 (germline): SGHRS, YFSETQ. CDR3 region: CASSFLPTGDTEAFF. The CDR3 nucleotides are TGCGCCAGCAGCTTTCTCCCGACTGGGGACACTGAAGCTTTCTTT.

The rearrangement uses TRBV5-6 and TRBJ1-2; weak D call: TRBD1 (5 bases). This CDR3 comprises 14 residues. Germline loops: CDR1 SGHDT, CDR2 YYEEEE. Trimming cost V 4 bases and J 6 bases, with 16 bases left between them. CDR3 region: CASSGDARTDGYTF. Here the CDR3 DNA reads TGTGCCAGCAGCGGGGACGCCCGAACGGATGGCTACACCTTC.

This chain connects TRBV7-8 to TRBJ1-1; TRBD1 matches 7 bases. The CDR3 covers 14 residues. The J segment lost 7 bases and the V segment lost 1 base, leaving 6 bases of the junction unmatched. Germline CDR1 SGHVS, CDR2 FQNEAQ. CDR3 in amino acids: CASSLGTGVVEAFF. CDR3 in DNA: TGTGCCAGCAGCTTAGGAACAGGGGTGGTTGAAGCTTTCTTT.

The rearrangement uses TRBV19 and TRBJ2-5, with 14 positions matching TRBD2. The CDR3 runs to 19 residues. Germline values: CDR1 LNHDA, CDR2 SQIVND (reference sequence). The V gene end was trimmed by 1 base and the J gene end by 3 bases; junction bases not matched to a gene: 10. The CDR3 loop reads CASSIGGTGGLAGEETQYF. The CDR3, as DNA: TGTGCCAGTAGTATAGGGGGCACTGGGGGACTAGCGGGAGAAGAGACCCAGTACTTC.

The V gene is TRBV12-2, the J gene TRBJ1-3. TRBV12-2 represents a pseudogene. CDR3 length equals 17 residues. The CDR3 protein is CASRLESMVNSGNTIYF. CDR3 nucleotides: TGTGCAAGTCGCTTAGAGTCCATGGTGAACTCTGGAAACACCATATATTTT.

Only a few counts were recorded for this clone. The V and J genes are TRBV4-1 and TRBJ2-7; D is possibly TRBD2 (5 bases). Germline V lookup: CDR1 MGHRA, CDR2 YSYEKL. Between the trimmed V and J ends, which lost 1 base and 2 bases, there was a span of 12 bases. This CDR3 comprises 15 residues. The DNA of the CDR3 is TGCGCCAGCAGCCAAGGCCCGGGAACAACCTACGAGCAGTACTTC. Amino acids: CASSQGPGTTYEQYF.

V is TRBV7-2 and J is TRBJ1-5; no clear D gene. Germline V CDR1 and CDR2: SGHTA, FQGNSA. This CDR3 is 13 amino acids long. Between the trimmed V and J ends, which lost 2 bases and 4 bases, there was a span of 6 bases. The CDR3 DNA sequence: TGTGCCAGCAGCTTAAGTGTAAATCAGCCCCAGCATTTT. Amino acids: CASSLSVNQPQHF.

This clone was detected only once. This chain connects TRBV7-9 to TRBJ2-2; D not certain. Germline assignment: CDR1 SEHNR and CDR2 FQNEAQ (reference sequence). The V end lost 3 bases, the J end lost 4 bases, and 12 bases lay between the germline ends. This CDR3 has 15 amino acids. The CDR3 loop reads CASSLLGSATGELFF. The CDR3 DNA sequence: TGTGCCAGCAGCTTGCTGGGCTCCGCCACCGGGGAGCTGTTTTTT.

This chain links TRBV6-1 with TRBJ1-4, with D hard to call. The CDR3 covers 11 residues. V dropped 6 bases and J dropped 8 bases, with 7 bases sitting between them. Germline-derived CDR1 and CDR2 are MNHNS and SASEGT. The CDR3 protein is CASRVKEKLFF. The CDR3 region has the DNA TGTGCCAGCAGGGTTAAGGAAAAACTGTTTTTT.